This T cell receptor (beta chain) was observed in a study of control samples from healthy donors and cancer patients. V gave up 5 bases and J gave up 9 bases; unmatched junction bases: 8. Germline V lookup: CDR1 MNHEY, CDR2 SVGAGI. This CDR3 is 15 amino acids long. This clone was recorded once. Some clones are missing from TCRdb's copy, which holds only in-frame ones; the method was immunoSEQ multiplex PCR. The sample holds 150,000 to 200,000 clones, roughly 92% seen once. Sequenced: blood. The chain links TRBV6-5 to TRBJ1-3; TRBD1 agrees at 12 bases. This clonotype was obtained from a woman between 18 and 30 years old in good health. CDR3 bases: TGTGCCAGCAGTCCCTTGGGACAGGGGGCCGCCACCATATATTTT. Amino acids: CASSPLGQGAATIYF.